What follows is one T cell receptor beta chain and its context. The antigen remains undetermined. This entry comes from a study of Ad26.COV2.S vaccination and SARS-CoV-2 variants. General study results and limits: Vaccinees displayed broader spike-specific TCR repertoires than placebo recipients.

Only in-frame clones appear in the TCRdb table, and some are missing; sequencing was by immunoSEQ multiplex PCR. The top ten clones hold roughly 3.9% of a sample with hundreds of thousands of clones, 92% of them seen once. Trimming removed 6 bases at V and 4 bases at J, with 12 bases between. CDR1 SNHLY and CDR2 FYNNEI come from the germline V gene. The CDR3 has 14 amino acids. The chain joins TRBV2 to TRBJ1-4; D gene uncertain. The sequenced sample was peripheral blood, obtained after recovery from COVID-19. The sequence was collected from a human donor who had recovered from COVID-19. DNA of the CDR3: TGTGCCAGCAGACTCGACGGCTATAATGAAAAACTGTTTTTT. Translating it yields CASRLDGYNEKLFF.